Included here is one TCR beta chain sequence, with context. Its antigen is currently unknown. The data derive from a study of cytomegalovirus exposure and HLA in healthy donors. Findings and limits, study-wide: A later look showed TCR association rates differing by HLA locus, highest for DRB1 and lowest for HLA-C. Cytomegalovirus status, reportedly, was diagnosed with high specificity and sensitivity by the classifier.

Germline V gene data show CDR1 as SQVTM and CDR2 as ANQGSEA. V lost 6 bases to trimming and J lost 2 bases; unmatched junction nucleotides: 13. This CDR3 comprises 15 residues. Primers included in the PCR were 60 Vbeta and 13 Jbeta primers. Sequencing was performed with immunoSEQ multiplex PCR; in TCRdb, only in-frame clones are kept and a portion is missing. The data contain hundreds of thousands of clones, more than 80% of them seen just once; the ten biggest clones take up around 2.8%. The sequenced material came from PBMCs. This receptor was taken from a man in his thirties or forties in good health and CMV-seronegative. This chain uses TRBV29-1 with TRBJ2-7; TRBD1 aligns across 7 bases. The CDR3 DNA sequence: TGCAGCGTAATTCCTGACAGGGTACGGACCTACGAGCAGTACTTC. Its translation: CSVIPDRVRTYEQYF.